The T cell receptor beta chain under discussion was sequenced for a study of blood T cell repertoires in COVID-19. The overall study: PBMCs, B-cell-depleted T cells, or T cells were the source of the cDNA or gDNA that made up the material.

The junction had 5 bases not matched to a gene; V was cut back by 5 bases and J by 1 base. Germline V gene lookup returns CDR1 LNHDA and CDR2 SQIVND (reference sequence). This CDR3 is built from 16 residues. Authors' data handling: Estimation of nucleated cell counts was performed using reference gene primer amplification. Using immunoSEQ multiplex PCR, the repertoire was profiled, and TCRdb retains in-frame clones only, with some absent. The V and J calls and clone size are taken from that table; D and trimming were inferred from the DNA. The data contain some 21,000 clones, 80% of them singletons. This sequence originates from a man in his sixties with active COVID-19. This chain joins TRBV19 and TRBJ2-7; 13 bases match TRBD2. Input material: peripheral blood. The DNA of the CDR3 is TGTGCCAGTAGTGTCGGGACTAGCGGGAAGTCCTACGAGCAGTACTTC. The encoded protein is CASSVGTSGKSYEQYF. Full variable domain (remainder filled in from reference TRBV19 and TRBJ2-7): DGGITQSPKYLFRKEGQNVTLSCEQNLNHDAMYWYRQDPGQGLRLIYYSQIVNDFQKGDIAEGYSVSREKKESFPLTVTSAQKNPTAFYLCASSVGTSGKSYEQYFGPGTRLTVT.